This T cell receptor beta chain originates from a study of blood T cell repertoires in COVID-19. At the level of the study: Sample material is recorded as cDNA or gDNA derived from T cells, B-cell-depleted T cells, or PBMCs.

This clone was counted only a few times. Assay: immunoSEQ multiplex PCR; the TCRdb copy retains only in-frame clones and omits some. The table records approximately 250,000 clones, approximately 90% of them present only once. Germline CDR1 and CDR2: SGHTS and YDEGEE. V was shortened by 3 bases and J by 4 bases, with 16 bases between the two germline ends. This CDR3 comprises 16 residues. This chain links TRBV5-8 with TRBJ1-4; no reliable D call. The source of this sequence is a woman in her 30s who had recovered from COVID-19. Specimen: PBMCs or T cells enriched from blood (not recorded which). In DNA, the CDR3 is TGTGCCAGCAGCTCTCGAACCGGGTTCCTTAATGAAAAACTGTTTTTT. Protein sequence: CASSSRTGFLNEKLFF.